These 23 T cell receptor beta chains came from one sample sequenced in a study of T cells in tuberculosis. Sequencing used immunoSEQ multiplex PCR; TCRdb keeps in-frame clones, though not all of them. Of 20,000 to 25,000 clones in the sample, 97% were seen once. Specimen: PBMCs. These receptors were taken from a donor under 30 with latent tuberculosis or without tuberculosis infection.

V gene TRBV12-5 combines with J gene TRBJ1-2; D gene uncertain. Germline lookup yields CDR1 LGHNT and CDR2 FRNRAP. The CDR3 totals 20 residues. V dropped 0 bases and J dropped 3 bases, with 26 bases sitting between them. The CDR3 loop reads CASGLVPLALLRQSHYGYTF. CDR3 nucleotides: TGTGCTAGTGGTTTGGTTCCTTTGGCCCTCCTGCGACAATCACACTATGGCTACACCTTC.

J is TRBJ1-5 and V is TRBV15; TRBD1 is a possible D gene (6 bases). Trimming shortened V by 1 base and J by 7 bases, and 20 bases separated the two germline ends. From germline, CDR1 is LNHNV and CDR2 YYDKDF (reference sequence). The CDR3 loop spans 17 amino acids. Here the CDR3 reads CATSRVGQLSGEQPQHF. Here the CDR3 DNA reads TGTGCCACCAGCAGAGTTGGACAGCTCTCAGGGGAGCAGCCCCAGCATTTT.

V usage is TRBV5-1 and J usage is TRBJ1-1, with D tentatively TRBD1 (6 bases). Germline values: CDR1 SGHRS, CDR2 YFSETQ. The CDR3 consists of 15 residues. The V end lost 4 bases, the J end lost 0 bases, and 13 bases lay between the germline ends. CDR3: CASSLIDRMNTEAFF. DNA for the CDR3: TGCGCCAGCAGCCTCATCGACAGGATGAACACTGAAGCTTTCTTT. Full variable domain (remainder filled in from reference TRBV5-1 and TRBJ1-1): KAGVTQTPRYLIKTRGQQVTLSCSPISGHRSVSWYQQTPGQGLQFLFEYFSETQRNKGNFPGRFSGRQFSNSRSEMNVSTLELGDSALYLCASSLIDRMNTEAFFGQGTRLTVV.

The V call is TRBV7-8, the J call TRBJ2-5; no clear D. V was pared by 0 bases and J by 5 bases, with 4 bases between. The germline CDR1 and CDR2 sequences are SGHVS and FQNEAQ. The CDR3 length is 12 residues. DNA of the CDR3: TGTGCCAGCAGCTTAGCGCGGGAGACCCAGTACTTC. It is translated as CASSLARETQYF.

The chain links TRBV7-9 to TRBJ2-5; D is unclear. The CDR3 length is 14 residues. In germline, CDR1 is SEHNR, CDR2 FQNEAQ (reference sequence). Trimming removed 9 bases at V and 3 bases at J, with 17 bases between. The CDR3 here is CASEKNSRKETQYF. CDR3 bases: TGTGCCAGTGAAAAAAACAGTAGAAAAGAGACCCAGTACTTC.

The chain links TRBV9 to TRBJ2-4; 7 bases are shared with TRBD1. CDR1 is SGDLS and CDR2 is YYNGEE in the germline V gene. Trimming removed 1 base from V and 6 bases from J; junction bases left unmatched: 7. The CDR3 covers 15 residues. CDR3 amino acids: CASSVQGTGVNIQYF. As DNA, the CDR3 is TGTGCCAGCAGCGTACAGGGCACAGGGGTAAACATTCAGTACTTC.

In its sample, this clone was seen once. The chain joins TRBV19 to TRBJ1-2, with 9 bases fitting TRBD1. Germline V gene lookup returns CDR1 LNHDA and CDR2 SQIVND (reference sequence). CDR3 size: 12 residues. With 8 bases clipped from V and 6 bases from J, the junction kept 4 bases outside the gene matches. CDR3 in DNA: TGTGCCAGTTGGGACAGGGTGGATGGCTACACCTTC. This gives the protein CASWDRVDGYTF.

The V and J genes are TRBV28 and TRBJ2-7; D is possibly TRBD2 (5 bases). Per the germline V gene, CDR1 is MDHEN and CDR2 is SYDVKM. This CDR3 has 18 amino acids. The V end lost 4 bases, the J end lost 2 bases, and 24 bases lay between the germline ends. In DNA, the CDR3 is TGTGCCAGCAGTTCCTCCCCGGGTTTGGGAGCGCTAGCCTACGAGCAGTACTTC. Translation: CASSSSPGLGALAYEQYF.

The genes are TRBV19 and TRBJ1-2; D gene unclear. The germline CDR1 and CDR2 sequences are LNHDA and SQIVND (reference sequence). Trimming cost V 8 bases and J 3 bases, with 22 bases left between them. The CDR3 runs 16 residues. CDR3 sequence (DNA): TGTGCCAGTTATGGACGAGACCCGACTACCTACTATGGCTACACCTTC. As protein: CASYGRDPTTYYGYTF.

On this clone itself: Additional DNA sequences in this sample encode the identical CDR3. The chain couples TRBV27 to TRBJ1-2; TRBD1 is a possible D gene (6 bases). The CDR3 is 12 amino acids. From germline, CDR1 is MNHEY and CDR2 SMNVEV (reference sequence). The V gene lost 6 bases and the J gene lost 2 bases, with 7 bases spanning the gap. The DNA for the CDR3 is TGTGCCAGCAGAGGACAGAACTATGGCTACACCTTC. It encodes CASRGQNYGYTF.

This rearrangement joins TRBV14 to TRBJ1-1; maybe TRBD1 (6 bases). Germline CDR1 SGHDN, CDR2 FVKESK. Trimming removed 4 bases from V and 3 bases from J, with 12 bases in between. The CDR3 runs 14 residues. As DNA, the CDR3 is TGTGCCAGCAGCCCATTGGACAGCTACACTGAAGCTTTCTTT. Its protein product is CASSPLDSYTEAFF.

The V call is TRBV29-1, the J call TRBJ1-4, with D uncertain. The CDR3 is 12 amino acids. The germline V gene encodes CDR1 SQVTM and CDR2 ANQGSEA. Deletions cut 1 base from V and 6 bases from J, with 6 bases between. The CDR3 loop is CSVEGSDEKLFF. In nucleotides, the CDR3 is TGCAGCGTTGAAGGGTCAGATGAAAAACTGTTTTTT.

The genes are TRBV6-6 and TRBJ2-4; TRBD1 matches at 8 bases. V was clipped by 6 bases and J by 7 bases; unmatched bases: 8. The CDR3 contains 14 residues. From germline, CDR1 is MNHNY and CDR2 SVGAGI (reference sequence). As DNA, the CDR3 is TGTGCCAGCAGCCCCGGACAGGGTCGGAACATTCAGTACTTC. Translated: CASSPGQGRNIQYF.

The chain joins TRBV19 to TRBJ2-6; the D gene is possibly TRBD2 (6 bases). There are 17 residues in the CDR3. The V end lost 5 bases, the J end lost 0 bases, and 14 bases lay between the germline ends. The germline gives CDR1 LNHDA, CDR2 SQIVND (reference sequence). CDR3 region: CASSAPGLTSGANVLTF. The CDR3 nucleotides are TGTGCCAGTAGTGCGCCGGGACTGACCTCTGGGGCCAACGTCCTGACTTTC.

This clone was counted a single time. The rearrangement links TRBV11-2 to TRBJ2-7; 10 bases map to TRBD1. Germline V CDR1 and CDR2: SGHAT, FQNNGV. After removal of 1 base from V and 6 bases from J, the junction contained 3 bases not matched to a gene. This CDR3 has 14 residues. This chain's CDR3 is CASSLVRTGGEQYF. The CDR3 region has the DNA TGTGCCAGCAGCTTAGTTAGGACAGGGGGCGAGCAGTACTTC.

A single count supports this clone. The genes are TRBV11-3 and TRBJ1-1, with D hard to call. The CDR3 has 14 amino acids. Germline assignment: CDR1 SGHNT and CDR2 YENEEA. Trimming stripped 5 bases from V and 3 bases from J, with 13 bases between. In DNA form, the CDR3 reads TGTGCCAGCAGCCAAAGGGAGGGTTACACTGAAGCTTTCTTT. This gives the protein CASSQREGYTEAFF. Full variable domain (outside the CDR3, taken from reference TRBV11-3 and TRBJ1-1): EAGVVQSPRYKIIEKKQPVAFWCNPISGHNTLYWYLQNLGQGPELLIRYENEEAVDDSQLPKDRFSAERLKGVDSTLKIQPAELGDSAVYLCASSQREGYTEAFFGQGTRLTVV.

The CDR3 loop reads CASNLSAGVPYGYTF. CDR3 DNA: TGTGCCAGCAACCTCTCGGCAGGGGTACCCTATGGCTACACCTTC. This chain connects TRBV6-1 to TRBJ1-2; perhaps TRBD1 as D (6 bases). V was clipped by 7 bases and J by 4 bases, with 19 bases between them. Germline-derived CDR1 and CDR2 are MNHNS and SASEGT. This CDR3 contains 15 residues.

This chain joins TRBV2 and TRBJ2-1; D might be TRBD2 (5 bases). Germline lookup yields CDR1 SNHLY and CDR2 FYNNEI. V was shortened by 0 bases and J by 1 base, with 16 bases between the two germline ends. This CDR3 is built from 18 residues. The CDR3 DNA sequence: TGTGCCAGCAGTGAAGCTAAGGCTTTCTGGGAGTCCTACAATGAGCAGTTCTTC. It is translated as CASSEAKAFWESYNEQFF.

The chain joins TRBV5-1 to TRBJ2-2, with 7 bases aligning to TRBD1. CDR1 and CDR2 from the germline V gene are SGHRS and YFSETQ. This CDR3 contains 15 residues. The trim removed 4 bases at V and 5 bases at J, leaving 8 bases unmatched. The CDR3: CASSRTQTGTGELFF. CDR3 DNA: TGCGCCAGCAGCCGGACCCAGACAGGGACCGGGGAGCTGTTTTTT.

The chain joins TRBV27 to TRBJ2-3, with a possible D match to TRBD2 (6 bases). The germline V gene has CDR1 MNHEY and CDR2 SMNVEV (reference sequence). The CDR3 runs 14 residues. Trimming pared 3 bases from V and 4 bases from J, leaving 11 bases between. The CDR3 loop reads CASSFFSGADTQYF. In nucleotides, the CDR3 is TGTGCCAGCAGTTTTTTTAGCGGTGCAGATACGCAGTATTTT.

The gene calls are TRBV5-6 and TRBJ2-2, with 8 bases lining up with TRBD1. J was trimmed by 4 bases and V by 4 bases; bases with no gene match: 6. This CDR3 contains 15 residues. Looked up from germline, CDR1 is SGHDT and CDR2 is YYEEEE. The CDR3 loop reads CASSTSQGATGELFF. The DNA of the CDR3 is TGTGCCAGCAGCACTAGCCAGGGGGCCACCGGGGAGCTGTTTTTT.

The chain joins TRBV7-8 to TRBJ2-3; TRBD2 aligns across 9 bases. This CDR3 contains 17 residues. V lost 2 bases and J lost 0; bases outside the gene matches: 6. The germline V gene encodes CDR1 SGHVS and CDR2 FQNEAQ. The CDR3 DNA is TGTGCCAGCAGCTTATCGGCGGGAGGGGGAAGCACAGATACGCAGTATTTT. This encodes CASSLSAGGGSTDTQYF.

The rearrangement joins TRBV29-1 to TRBJ1-1, with a possible D match to TRBD1 (5 bases). The CDR3 consists of 11 residues. Germline-derived CDR1 and CDR2 are SQVTM and ANQGSEA. The V end lost 6 bases, the J end lost 1 base, and 6 bases lay between the germline ends. This CDR3 reads CSVTENTEAFF. The CDR3 DNA reads as TGCAGCGTGACAGAGAACACTGAAGCTTTCTTT.